The source of this T cell receptor (beta chain) is a study of cytotoxic CD8 clonotypes in ibrutinib-treated CLL. About the research overall: The study recorded mean values of approximately 260,000 productive templates and tens of thousands of productive rearrangements per sample.

Produced via immunoSEQ multiplex PCR; TCRdb's table is partial and in-frame only. The sample yields around 150,000 clones, about 84% seen once. The CDR3 length is 14 residues. With 3 bases removed from V and 2 bases from J, the gap between germline ends came to 11 bases. In germline, CDR1 is GTSNPN, CDR2 SVGIG (reference sequence). This clone has more than one count but fewer than ten. V gene TRBV30 combines with J gene TRBJ1-5; tentatively, D is TRBD1 (5 bases). The source of this sequence is a human donor with chronic lymphocytic leukemia. The sample here was PBMCs, taken after 36 months of ibrutinib treatment. The CDR3 nucleotides are TGTGCCTGGAGCAGGGATGATGGCAATCAGCCCCAGCATTTT. Encoded protein: CAWSRDDGNQPQHF.